One and the same sample provided the 9 T cell receptor beta chains below, sequenced in a study of T cells in Graves' hyperthyroidism and ophthalmopathy. Amplification of TCR beta CDR3 regions used RNA as the template. First-round RT-PCR of the TCR CDR3 relied on the HTBI primer set. TCRdb fed the multiplex PCR reads into MiXCR, producing one record per CDR3 protein. This table holds some 440,000 distinct CDR3 sequences, 15% to 19% found once. The sample comprised blood. Every receptor here comes from a woman aged 18-29 years with Graves' hyperthyroidism.

Many counts were recorded for this clonotype. This chain connects TRBV10-3 to TRBJ1-5, with 7 bases identical to TRBD1. Germline values: CDR1 ENHRY, CDR2 SYGVKD. CDR3 size: 16 residues. The V and J ends lost 3 bases and 1 base, in that order; junction bases with no gene match: 6. The CDR3 nucleotides are TGTGCCATCAGTGATAGAGGGGGCGGAAGCAATCAGCCCCAGCATTTT. Translating it yields CAISDRGGGSNQPQHF.

There are many counts of this clonotype. The rearrangement uses TRBV20-1 and TRBJ1-5; D call uncertain. The CDR3 is 12 residues long. Per germline, CDR1 DFQATT and CDR2 SNEGSKA (reference sequence). V dropped 4 bases and J dropped 9 bases, with 13 bases sitting between them. The CDR3 here is CSAKEAGRPQHF. The CDR3 DNA reads TGCAGTGCTAAGGAAGCGGGTCGGCCCCAGCATTTT.

In this sample, this clonotype turned up a few times. The chain combines TRBV27 with TRBJ2-5; 8 bases fit TRBD1. CDR1 and CDR2 from the germline V gene are MNHEY and SMNVEV (reference sequence). This CDR3 has 15 residues. Trimming took 5 bases from V and 1 from J; bases not matched to a gene: 6. CDR3 protein: CASSPPDRGQETQYF. CDR3 in DNA: TGTGCCAGCAGTCCCCCCGACAGGGGCCAAGAGACCCAGTACTTC.

There are many counts of this clonotype. The chain joins TRBV18 to TRBJ2-7; a possible D gene is TRBD1 (7 bases). V lost 7 bases and J 4 bases, leaving 17 bases between the germline ends. The germline V gene encodes CDR1 KGHSH and CDR2 LQKENI. The CDR3 length is 14 residues. The CDR3 nucleotides are TGTGCCAGCTGGTCAGGGGGAGGATTTTACGAGCAGTACTTC. Translated: CASWSGGGFYEQYF.

This chain links TRBV20-1 with TRBJ2-1, with TRBD2 identical over 8 bases. The CDR3 contains 13 residues. In germline, CDR1 is DFQATT, CDR2 SNEGSKA (reference sequence). J was trimmed by 2 bases and V by 7 bases; bases with no gene match: 4. The CDR3 spells CSVARGAYNEQFF. CDR3 sequence (DNA): TGCAGTGTTGCGCGGGGGGCCTACAATGAGCAGTTCTTC.

This clonotype was recorded many times. V usage is TRBV12-3 or TRBV12-4 and J usage is TRBJ2-3; 8 bases line up with TRBD2. The CDR3 has 13 residues. With V trimmed by 5 bases and J by 8 bases, 6 bases remained unmatched. CDR3 in amino acids: CASSPGLAGTQYF. DNA of the CDR3: TGTGCCAGCAGTCCAGGACTAGCTGGTACGCAGTATTTT.

The J gene is TRBJ2-2, the V gene TRBV5-6; tentative D call: TRBD2 (7 bases). Germline CDR1 SGHDT, CDR2 YYEEEE. The CDR3 contains 17 residues. V was trimmed by 2 bases and J by 7 bases, leaving 21 bases between them. CDR3 loop: CASSLQGSGPSGGELFF. CDR3 DNA: TGTGCCAGCAGCTTACAGGGTAGCGGGCCCTCAGGCGGGGAGCTGTTTTTT. Complete variable domain (other parts from reference TRBV5-6 and TRBJ2-2): DAGVTQSPTHLIKTRGQQVTLRCSPKSGHDTVSWYQQALGQGPQFIFQYYEEEERQRGNFPDRFSGHQFPNYSSELNVNALLLGDSALYLCASSLQGSGPSGGELFFGEGSRLTVL.

The V and J genes are TRBV20-1 and TRBJ1-3; 8 bases line up with TRBD1. Germline loops: CDR1 DFQATT, CDR2 SNEGSKA (reference sequence). The CDR3 totals 14 residues. V lost 3 bases, J lost 4 bases, and 5 bases stayed unmatched. CDR3 DNA sequence: TGCAGTGCTAGCCGAGGACAGGGAGGAAACACCATATATTTT. This translates into CSASRGQGGNTIYF.

This clonotype has only a few counts. This may come from a read error, since a much larger clone is one base off. The V call is TRBV3-1, the J call TRBJ2-5; possibly TRBD1 or TRBD2 for D (6 bases each). Germline V gene data show CDR1 as LGHDT and CDR2 as YNNKEL (reference sequence). The CDR3 has 16 residues. The CDR3 DNA is TGTGCCAGCAGCCAAAACTTTCCGGGGGCGAAGGAGACCCGGTACTTC. Residues: CASSQNFPGAKETRYF.